This T cell receptor beta chain was found in a study of cytomegalovirus exposure and HLA in healthy donors. Turning to the study itself: A previous analysis identified 100 million or so unique TCR beta sequences derived from 180 million or so T cells. Study-wide findings and caveats: It was assumed in the presence/absence analyses that sequencing depth was roughly uniform across donors. HLA restriction was apparent for most CMV-associated TCR beta chains in a later analysis.

Concerning this clone: The antigen remains unidentified.

The PCR used 60 Vbeta and 13 Jbeta primers. Sequencing used immunoSEQ multiplex PCR; TCRdb keeps in-frame clones, though not all of them. Of roughly 100,000 clones listed, 60% to 85% are singletons. The CDR3 is 16 amino acids. Germline CDR1 is MNHNY and CDR2 is SVGAGI (reference sequence). V was pared by 2 bases and J by 7 bases, with 15 bases between. This TCR was sampled from a man aged 45-60 years in good health and CMV-seropositive. The sequencing input was PBMCs. This rearrangement joins TRBV6-6 to TRBJ1-6, with a possible D match to TRBD1 (6 bases). CDR3 residues: CASSYRVAGENSPLHF. DNA for the CDR3: TGTGCCAGCAGTTACCGGGTTGCAGGGGAGAATTCACCCCTCCACTTT.